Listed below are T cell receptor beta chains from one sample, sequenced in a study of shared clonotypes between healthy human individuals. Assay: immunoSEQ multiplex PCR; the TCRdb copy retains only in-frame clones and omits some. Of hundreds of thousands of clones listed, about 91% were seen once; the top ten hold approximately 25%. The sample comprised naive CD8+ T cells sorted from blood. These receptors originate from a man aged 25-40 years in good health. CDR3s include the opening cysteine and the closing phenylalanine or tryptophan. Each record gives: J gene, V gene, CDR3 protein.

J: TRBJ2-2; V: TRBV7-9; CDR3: CASSNSGRAVGELFF
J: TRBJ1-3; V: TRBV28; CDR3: CASSLIDSGNTIYF
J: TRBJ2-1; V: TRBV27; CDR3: CASSKVGVINEQFF
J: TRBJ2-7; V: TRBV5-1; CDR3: CASSFTSSFYEQYF
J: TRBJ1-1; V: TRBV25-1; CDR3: CASSGVGLNTEAFF
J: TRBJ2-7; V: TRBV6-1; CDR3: CASNYYGGVYEQYF
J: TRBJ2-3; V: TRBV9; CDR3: CASLLAEFTVTQYF
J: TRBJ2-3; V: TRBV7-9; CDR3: CASSPIVGDTQYF
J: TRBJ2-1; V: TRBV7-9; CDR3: CASSLGLAGGSEQFF
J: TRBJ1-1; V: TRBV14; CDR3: CASSQGGALNTEAFF
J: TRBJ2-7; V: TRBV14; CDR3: CASSQLGGSLHEQYF
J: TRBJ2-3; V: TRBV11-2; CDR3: CASSSTPDRGYTDTQYF
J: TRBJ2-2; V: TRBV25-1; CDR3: CASARGQASIGELFF
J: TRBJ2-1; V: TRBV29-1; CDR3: CSVVGGSVNEQFF
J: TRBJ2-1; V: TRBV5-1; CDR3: CASSSRVPEMDEQFF
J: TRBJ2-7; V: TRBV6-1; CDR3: CASSERTSGTPKWEQYF
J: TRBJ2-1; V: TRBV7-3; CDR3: CASSLSEQFF
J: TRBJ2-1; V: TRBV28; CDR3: CASIPLAARRDEQFF